The rows below give T cell receptor beta chains drawn from one sample of a study of T-cell reconstitution after alpha-beta-depleted transplantation in children. In TCRdb, the PCR reads were re-called with MiXCR into one record per CDR3 protein. The sample holds about 510,000 distinct CDR3 sequences; approximately 10% are singletons and the top ten take around 13%. The material was PBMCs, mostly from graft donor cells, obtained 180 days after TCRalphabeta/CD19-depleted stem cell transplant. Receptor source: a female patient aged 2-15 years who had a stem cell transplant for aplastic anemia, so the T cells may come from the graft donor. The CDR3 runs from the conserved cysteine through the conserved F or W. Some rows have no size entry. The others give once, few or many, or a class for an expanded clone.

size: many
V: TRBV5-1
CDR3: CASSSGTDYGYTF

size: few
V: TRBV9
CDR3: CASSPSPTGQGIYGYTF

size: NA
V: TRBV11-2
CDR3: CASSSTHIDEQFF

size: NA
V: TRBV6-2/TRBV6-3
CDR3: CASTARGVSTPNEQFF

size: NA
V: TRBV19
CDR3: CASSIVASDYGYTF

size: NA
V: TRBV11-2
CDR3: CASSSTDRERETQYF

size: NA
V: TRBV28
CDR3: CASRKGSSYNSPLHF

size: NA
V: TRBV28
CDR3: CASSFGGRKAYEQYF

size: many
V: TRBV7-2
CDR3: CASSSEREYGETQYF

size: few
V: TRBV20-1
CDR3: CSARDTSGHYNEQFF

size: NA
V: TRBV6-2/TRBV6-3
CDR3: CASRGLAGVINEQFF

size: NA
V: TRBV12-1
CDR3: CASSFGRLAGANEQFF

size: NA
V: TRBV6-5
CDR3: CASSSGRPYEQYF

size: NA
V: TRBV7-9
CDR3: CASSSRTSENNEQFF

size: few
V: TRBV12-3/TRBV12-4
CDR3: CASSLRDPAALKQFF

size: few
V: TRBV2
CDR3: CASTQTRGSDTQYF

size: NA
V: TRBV20-1
CDR3: CSATQSGTAAVNTEAFF

size: NA
V: TRBV28
CDR3: CASSWGANSPLHF

size: NA
V: TRBV24-1
CDR3: CATSDSWRSTDTQYF

size: few
V: TRBV20-1
CDR3: CSARDDLVVGNLNTGELFF

size: once
V: TRBV29-1
CDR3: CSVVASGRSYEQYF

size: many
V: TRBV29-1
CDR3: CSARTSGRNEQFF

size: NA
V: TRBV10-3
CDR3: CAISGGIQTETYEQYF

size: few
V: TRBV6-2/TRBV6-3
CDR3: CASSYFGGADTQYF

size: few
V: TRBV7-2
CDR3: CASSLTRAEAFF

size: NA
V: TRBV21-1
CDR3: CASSKVLQGEGSNQPQHF

size: NA
V: TRBV12-3/TRBV12-4
CDR3: CASSLIPPDRGGYEQYF

size: few
V: TRBV24-1
CDR3: CATILNQPQHF

size: many
V: TRBV7-9
CDR3: CASSFFMNTEAFF

size: NA
V: TRBV4-3
CDR3: CASSQALANEQFF

size: few
V: TRBV9
CDR3: CASSTRQGYNEQFF

size: few
V: TRBV3-1
CDR3: CASSELAWETQYF

size: many
V: TRBV12-3/TRBV12-4
CDR3: CANGGRGTQYF

size: many
V: TRBV13
CDR3: CASSPRGNTIYF

size: few
V: TRBV11-3
CDR3: CASSFRQSGGLAKNIQYF

size: few
V: TRBV4-3
CDR3: CASSQGVQLNQPQHF

size: few
V: TRBV5-8
CDR3: CASSPFLF

size: NA
V: TRBV10-3
CDR3: CAISHYVVGLNTEAFF

size: many
V: TRBV7-9
CDR3: CASSRNSRGRTNEKLFF

size: many
V: TRBV12-3/TRBV12-4
CDR3: CASSSPFTDTQYF

size: NA
V: TRBV20-1
CDR3: CSARTLGGGNEQFF

size: NA
V: TRBV28
CDR3: CASSLQDRGVYNEQFF

size: few
V: TRBV9
CDR3: CASGKDSGRGADTQYF

size: NA
V: TRBV10-3
CDR3: CAISDLRTGPFVGYTF